This TCR beta chain derives from a study of cytomegalovirus exposure and HLA in healthy donors. General study results and limits: For most TCR sequences rarity was the rule, although some public TCRs occurred in many donors.

This clone was seen only a few times. As yet, its antigen is unknown. With 4 bases clipped from V and 7 bases from J, the junction kept 12 bases outside the gene matches. Per the germline V gene, CDR1 is LGHNA and CDR2 is YNFKEQ. The CDR3 loop spans 16 amino acids. PCR used 60 Vbeta primers and 13 Jbeta primers. Profiled with immunoSEQ multiplex PCR; TCRdb holds only in-frame clones, not every one. The table shows 55,000 to 80,000 clones, with about 72% occurring only once. This TCR derives from a man aged 40-49 years in good health and CMV-seropositive. Sequencing used PBMCs. The chain uses TRBV4-2 and TRBJ1-5, with 8 bases lining up with TRBD1. This CDR3 is CASSPGTGGRGQPQHF. In DNA form, the CDR3 reads TGTGCCAGCAGCCCGGGGACAGGTGGAAGAGGGCAGCCCCAGCATTTT.